The T cell receptor beta chain described here comes from a study of T cells in Graves' hyperthyroidism and ophthalmopathy. Overall study context: Blood was drawn when the patient was first diagnosed and still untreated.

TCR beta CDR3 regions were amplified from RNA. Primed by the HTBI set, a first-round RT-PCR was run on the TCR CDR3. MiXCR, run by TCRdb on the multiplex PCR reads, gives a single entry per CDR3 protein. The sample lists 550,000 to 800,000 distinct CDR3 sequences, around 15% occurring once. At least ten counts were recorded for this clonotype. Trimming removed 0 bases from V and 5 bases from J; junction bases left unmatched: 18. This CDR3 comprises 19 residues. The V gene's germline CDR1 is MNHEY and CDR2 SMNVEV (reference sequence). This sequence originates from a man aged 50 to 60 with Graves' hyperthyroidism. This rearrangement joins TRBV27 to TRBJ2-5, with TRBD2 matching over 7 bases. The sample was blood. The CDR3 region has the DNA TGTGCCAGCAGTTTATCGATTGGGTCTAGCGGCCCCGACTGGGAGACCCAGTACTTC. This encodes CASSLSIGSSGPDWETQYF.